This T cell receptor beta chain was identified in a study of blood T cell repertoires in COVID-19. For the study at large: The United States, Italy and Spain were the sources of the acute and convalescent COVID-19 samples. T cells, B-cell-depleted T cells, or PBMCs provided the cDNA or gDNA that served as material.

Method: immunoSEQ multiplex PCR; TCRdb's copy keeps in-frame clones and lacks some. Found here are some 150,000 clones, roughly 87% of them singletons; the top ten hold about 4.6%. CDR3 size: 14 residues. Deletions cut 7 bases from V and 5 bases from J, with 17 bases between. The germline V gene encodes CDR1 SGHAT and CDR2 FQNNGV. This receptor was taken from a woman aged 55-75 years with active or convalescent COVID-19. The chain links TRBV11-2 to TRBJ1-2; TRBD1 is a possible D gene (6 bases). Material for sequencing was peripheral blood. CDR3 coding DNA: TGTGCCAGCACCCAACGGACAGCCATTTATGGCTACACCTTC. Its protein is CASTQRTAIYGYTF.